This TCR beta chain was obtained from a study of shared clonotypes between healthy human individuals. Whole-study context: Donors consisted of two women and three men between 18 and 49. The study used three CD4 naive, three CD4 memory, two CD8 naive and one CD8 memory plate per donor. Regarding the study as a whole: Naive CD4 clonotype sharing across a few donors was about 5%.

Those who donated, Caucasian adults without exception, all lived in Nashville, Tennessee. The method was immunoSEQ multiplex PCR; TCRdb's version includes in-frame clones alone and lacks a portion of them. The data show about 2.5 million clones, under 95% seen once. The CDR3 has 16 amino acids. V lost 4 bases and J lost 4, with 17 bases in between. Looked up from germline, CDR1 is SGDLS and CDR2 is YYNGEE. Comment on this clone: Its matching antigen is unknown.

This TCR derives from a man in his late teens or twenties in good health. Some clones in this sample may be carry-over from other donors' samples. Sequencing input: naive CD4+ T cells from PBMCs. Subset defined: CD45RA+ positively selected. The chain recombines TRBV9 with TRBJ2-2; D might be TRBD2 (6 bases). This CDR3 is CASSPAGLGTTGELFF. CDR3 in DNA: TGTGCCAGCAGCCCCGCGGGGCTTGGGACCACCGGGGAGCTGTTTTTT.